The entry below describes one TCR beta chain. Per the original methods: The assay estimated nucleated cells by amplifying reference gene primers. The table came from immunoSEQ multiplex PCR; TCRdb's copy has only in-frame clones and leaves some out. V and J calls and clone size come straight from that table; D and trimming were deduced from the DNA. Of about 200,000 clones listed, approximately 80% are singletons. Enrolled through a virtual design, the participants were between roughly 18 and 100 years of age and came from around 25 US areas. The record originates from a study of blood T cell repertoires in COVID-19. Turning to the study itself: Sites in the United States, Italy and Spain provided acute and convalescent COVID-19 samples.

The CDR3 runs 13 residues. Trimming removed 2 bases at V and 10 bases at J, with 12 bases between. Germline-derived CDR1 and CDR2 are LGHNT and FRNRAP. The specimen was PBMCs or T cells enriched from blood (not recorded which). The TCR was taken from a woman aged 55-70 years with acute COVID-19. The chain couples TRBV12-5 to TRBJ2-1; TRBD2 might be the D (6 bases). The CDR3 bases are TGTGCTAGTGGTTTGTTTTCGGAGGGAGAGCAGTTCTTC. It codes for CASGLFSEGEQFF.